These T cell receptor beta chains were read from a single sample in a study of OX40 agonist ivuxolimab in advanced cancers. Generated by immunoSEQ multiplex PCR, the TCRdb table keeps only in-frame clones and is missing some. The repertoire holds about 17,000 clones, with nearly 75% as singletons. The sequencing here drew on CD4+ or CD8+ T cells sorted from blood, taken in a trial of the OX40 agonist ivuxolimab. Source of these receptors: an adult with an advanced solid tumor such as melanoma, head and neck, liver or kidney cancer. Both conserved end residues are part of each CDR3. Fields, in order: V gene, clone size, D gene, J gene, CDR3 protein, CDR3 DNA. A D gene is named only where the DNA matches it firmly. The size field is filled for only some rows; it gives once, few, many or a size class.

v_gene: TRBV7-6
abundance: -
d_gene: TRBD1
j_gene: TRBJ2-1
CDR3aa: CASSLVRRQGVSLYNEQFF
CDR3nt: TGTGCCAGCAGCTTAGTTAGACGACAGGGGGTTTCTTTATACAATGAGCAGTTCTTC

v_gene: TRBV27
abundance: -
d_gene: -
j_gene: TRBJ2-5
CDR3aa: CASSLDGETQYF
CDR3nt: TGTGCCAGCAGTTTAGATGGTGAGACCCAGTACTTC

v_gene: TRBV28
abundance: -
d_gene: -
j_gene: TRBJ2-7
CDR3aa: CASSPVLYEQYF
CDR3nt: TGTGCCAGCAGTCCAGTCCTCTACGAGCAGTACTTC

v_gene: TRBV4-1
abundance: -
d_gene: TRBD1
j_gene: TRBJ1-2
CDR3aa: CASSQTRQGGNYGYTF
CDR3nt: TGCGCCAGCAGCCAGACTCGACAGGGAGGTAACTATGGCTACACCTTC

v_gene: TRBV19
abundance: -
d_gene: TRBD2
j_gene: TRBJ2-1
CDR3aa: CASSTGTSGSHEQFF
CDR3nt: TGTGCCAGTAGTACGGGGACTAGCGGGAGCCATGAGCAGTTCTTC

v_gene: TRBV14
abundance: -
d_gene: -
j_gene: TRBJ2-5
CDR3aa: CASSQDPGAKRETQYF
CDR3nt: TGTGCCAGCAGCCAAGATCCGGGGGCGAAACGAGAGACCCAGTACTTC

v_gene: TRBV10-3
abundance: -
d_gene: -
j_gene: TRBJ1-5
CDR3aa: CAISESDTRGWRPQHF
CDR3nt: TGTGCCATCAGTGAGTCTGATACCAGGGGATGGCGGCCCCAGCATTTT

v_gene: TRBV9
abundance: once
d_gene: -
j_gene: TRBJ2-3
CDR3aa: CASSIGRDTDTQYF
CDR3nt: TGTGCCAGCAGCATAGGACGGGACACAGATACGCAGTATTTT

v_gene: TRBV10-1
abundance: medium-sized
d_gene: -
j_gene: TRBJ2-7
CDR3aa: CASSDRLGYEQYF
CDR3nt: TGCGCCAGCAGTGACAGACTAGGCTACGAGCAGTACTTC

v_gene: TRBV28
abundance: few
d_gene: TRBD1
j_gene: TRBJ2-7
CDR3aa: CASSSGQGGPYEQYF
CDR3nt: TGTGCCAGCAGTTCCGGACAGGGGGGGCCCTACGAGCAGTACTTC

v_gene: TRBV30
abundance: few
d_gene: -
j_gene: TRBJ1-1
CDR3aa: CAWSPDSAWGEAFF
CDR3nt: TGTGCCTGGAGTCCGGACTCCGCCTGGGGTGAAGCTTTCTTT

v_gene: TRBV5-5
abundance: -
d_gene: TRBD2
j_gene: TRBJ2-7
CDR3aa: CASSKNPSGRNDEQYF
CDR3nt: TGTGCCAGCAGCAAGAATCCTAGCGGGAGGAATGACGAGCAGTACTTC

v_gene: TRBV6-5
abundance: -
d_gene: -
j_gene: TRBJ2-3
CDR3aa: CASSTQSGSTDTQYF
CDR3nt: TGTGCCAGCAGTACACAGAGCGGGTCAACAGATACGCAGTATTTT

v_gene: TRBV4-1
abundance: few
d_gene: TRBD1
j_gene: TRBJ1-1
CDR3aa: CASSQEGTATEAFF
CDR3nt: TGCGCCAGCAGCCAAGAAGGGACAGCCACTGAAGCTTTCTTT

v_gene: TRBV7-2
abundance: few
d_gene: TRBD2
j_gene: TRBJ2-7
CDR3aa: CASSPRGALAGGPIEQYF
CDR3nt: TGTGCCAGCAGCCCGCGGGGTGCGCTAGCGGGAGGGCCCATCGAGCAGTACTTC

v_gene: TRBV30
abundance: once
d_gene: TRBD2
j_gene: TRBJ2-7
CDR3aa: CAWSPGTSGSEQYF
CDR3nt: TGTGCCTGGAGTCCAGGGACTAGCGGGAGCGAGCAGTACTTC

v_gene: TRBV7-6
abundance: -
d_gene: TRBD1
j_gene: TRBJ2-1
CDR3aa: CASSMGQGYEQFF
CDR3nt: TGTGCCAGCAGCATGGGACAGGGCTATGAGCAGTTCTTC

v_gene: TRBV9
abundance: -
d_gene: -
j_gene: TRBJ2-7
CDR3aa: CASSGRVDPSYEQYF
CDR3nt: TGTGCCAGCAGCGGCCGCGTCGATCCCTCCTACGAGCAGTACTTC

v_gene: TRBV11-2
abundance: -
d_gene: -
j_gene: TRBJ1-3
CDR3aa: CASSPRTLNTIYF
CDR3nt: TGTGCCAGCAGCCCCCGGACATTGAACACCATATATTTT